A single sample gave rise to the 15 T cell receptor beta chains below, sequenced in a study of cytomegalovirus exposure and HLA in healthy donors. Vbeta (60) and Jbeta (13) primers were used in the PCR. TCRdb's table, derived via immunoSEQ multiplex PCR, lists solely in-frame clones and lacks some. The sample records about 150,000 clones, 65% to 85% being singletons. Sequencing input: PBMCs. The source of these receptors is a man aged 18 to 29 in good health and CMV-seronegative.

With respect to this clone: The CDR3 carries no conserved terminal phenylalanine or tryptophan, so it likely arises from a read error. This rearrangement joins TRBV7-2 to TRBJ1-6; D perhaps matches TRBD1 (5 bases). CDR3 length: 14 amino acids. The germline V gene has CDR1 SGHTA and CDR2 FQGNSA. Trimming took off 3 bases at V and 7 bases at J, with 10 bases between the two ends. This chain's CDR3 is CASSLAGYNSPLHL. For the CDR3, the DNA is TGTGCCAGCAGCTTGGCAGGGTACAATTCACCCCTCCACCTT.

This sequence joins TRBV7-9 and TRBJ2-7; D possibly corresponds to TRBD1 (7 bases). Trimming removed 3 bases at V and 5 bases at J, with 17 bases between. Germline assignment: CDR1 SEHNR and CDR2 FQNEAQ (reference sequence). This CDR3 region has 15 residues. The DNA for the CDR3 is TGTGCCAGCAGCTTGGGGAACAGGGGAGGAGACGAGCAGTACTTC. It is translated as CASSLGNRGGDEQYF.

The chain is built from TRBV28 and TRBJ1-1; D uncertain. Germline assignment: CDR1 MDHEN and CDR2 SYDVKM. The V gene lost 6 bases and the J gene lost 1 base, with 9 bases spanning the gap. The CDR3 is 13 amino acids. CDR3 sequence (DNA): TGTGCCAGCAGGGCGGATGGGAACACTGAAGCTTTCTTT. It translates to CASRADGNTEAFF. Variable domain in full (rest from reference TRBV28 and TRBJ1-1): DVKVTQSSRYLVKRTGEKVFLECVQDMDHENMFWYRQDPGLGLRLIYFSYDVKMKEKGDIPEGYSVSREKKERFSLILESASTNQTSMYLCASRADGNTEAFFGQGTRLTVV.

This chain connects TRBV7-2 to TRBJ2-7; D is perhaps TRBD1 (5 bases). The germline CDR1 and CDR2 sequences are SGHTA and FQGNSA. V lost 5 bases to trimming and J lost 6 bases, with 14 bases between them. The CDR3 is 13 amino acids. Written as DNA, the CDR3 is TGTGCCAGCAGCGCCGCCAGGGCTCGCGAGCAGTACTTC. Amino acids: CASSAARAREQYF.

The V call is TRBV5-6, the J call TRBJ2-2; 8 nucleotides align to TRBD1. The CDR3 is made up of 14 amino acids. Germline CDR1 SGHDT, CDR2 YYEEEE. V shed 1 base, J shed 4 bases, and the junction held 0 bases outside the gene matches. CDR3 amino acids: CASSLTGGTGELFF. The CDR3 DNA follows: TGTGCCAGCAGCTTGACAGGGGGCACCGGGGAGCTGTTTTTT.

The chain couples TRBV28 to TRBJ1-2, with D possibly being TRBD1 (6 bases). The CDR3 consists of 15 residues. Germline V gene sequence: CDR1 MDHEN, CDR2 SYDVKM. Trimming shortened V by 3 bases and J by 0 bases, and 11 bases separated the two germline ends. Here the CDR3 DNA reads TGTGCCAGCAGTTTGTACAGGGAAGCTAACTATGGCTACACCTTC. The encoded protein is CASSLYREANYGYTF.

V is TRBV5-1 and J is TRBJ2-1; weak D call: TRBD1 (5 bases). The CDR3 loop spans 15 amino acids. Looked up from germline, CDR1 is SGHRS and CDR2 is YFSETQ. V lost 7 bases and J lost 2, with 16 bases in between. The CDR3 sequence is CASGALVRAYNEQFF. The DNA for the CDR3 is TGCGCCAGCGGGGCGCTTGTACGGGCCTACAATGAGCAGTTCTTC.

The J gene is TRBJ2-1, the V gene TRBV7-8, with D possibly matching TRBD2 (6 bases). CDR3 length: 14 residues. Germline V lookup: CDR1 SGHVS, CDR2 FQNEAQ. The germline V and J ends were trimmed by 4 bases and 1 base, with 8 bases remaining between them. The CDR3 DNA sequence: TGTGCCAGCAGCTCCGCGGGATCCTACAATGAGCAGTTCTTC. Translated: CASSSAGSYNEQFF. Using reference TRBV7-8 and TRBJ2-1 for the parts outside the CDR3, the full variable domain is GAGVSQSPRYKVAKRGQDVALRCDPISGHVSLFWYQQALGQGPEFLTYFQNEAQLDKSGLPSDRFFAERPEGSVSTLKIQRTQQEDSAVYLCASSSAGSYNEQFFGPGTRLTVL.

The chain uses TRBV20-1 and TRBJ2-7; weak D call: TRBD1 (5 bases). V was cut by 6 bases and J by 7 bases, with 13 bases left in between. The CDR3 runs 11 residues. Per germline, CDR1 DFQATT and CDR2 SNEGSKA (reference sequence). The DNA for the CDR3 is TGCAGTGCCCCTAAAGGGGCGGAGCAGTACTTC. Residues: CSAPKGAEQYF.

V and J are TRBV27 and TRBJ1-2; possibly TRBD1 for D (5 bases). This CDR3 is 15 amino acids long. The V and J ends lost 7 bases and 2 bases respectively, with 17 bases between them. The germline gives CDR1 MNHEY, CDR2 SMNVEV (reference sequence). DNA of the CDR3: TGTGCCAGCAAATTTGGGGTGGAGGGGAACTATGGCTACACCTTC. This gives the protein CASKFGVEGNYGYTF.

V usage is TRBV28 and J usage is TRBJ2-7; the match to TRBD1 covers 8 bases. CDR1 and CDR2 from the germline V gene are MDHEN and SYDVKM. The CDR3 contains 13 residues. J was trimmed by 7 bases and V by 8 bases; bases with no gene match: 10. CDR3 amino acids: CASSDRVVREQYV. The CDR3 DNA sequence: TGTGCCAGCTCGGACAGGGTAGTGCGGGAGCAGTACGTC.

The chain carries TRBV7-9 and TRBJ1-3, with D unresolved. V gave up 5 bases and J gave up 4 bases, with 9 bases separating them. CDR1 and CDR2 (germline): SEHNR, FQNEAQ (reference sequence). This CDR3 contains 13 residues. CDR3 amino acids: CASSPIGGNTIYF. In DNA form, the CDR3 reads TGTGCCAGCAGCCCCATCGGGGGAAACACCATATATTTT.

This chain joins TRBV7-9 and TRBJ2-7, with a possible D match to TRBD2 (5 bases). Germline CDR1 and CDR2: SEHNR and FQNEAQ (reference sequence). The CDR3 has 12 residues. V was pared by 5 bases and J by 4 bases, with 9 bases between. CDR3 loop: CASSREGYEQYF. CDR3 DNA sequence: TGTGCCAGCAGCCGAGAGGGTTACGAGCAGTACTTC.

The CDR3 DNA reads as TGTGCCAGCAGTTCCCTAGGACAAAGGTCCGGCTATGGCTACACCTTC. Translating gives CASSSLGQRSGYGYTF. This chain joins TRBV27 and TRBJ1-2, with D maybe TRBD1 (5 bases). V was cut by 4 bases and J by 4 bases, with 19 bases left in between. This CDR3 contains 16 residues. Germline-derived CDR1 and CDR2 are MNHEY and SMNVEV (reference sequence).

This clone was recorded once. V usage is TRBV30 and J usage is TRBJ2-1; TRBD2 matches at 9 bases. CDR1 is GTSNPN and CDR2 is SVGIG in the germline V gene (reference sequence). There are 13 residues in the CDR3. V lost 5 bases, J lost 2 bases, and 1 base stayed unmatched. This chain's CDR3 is CAWERGAYNEQFF. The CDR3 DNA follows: TGTGCCTGGGAGCGGGGGGCCTACAATGAGCAGTTCTTC.